This T cell receptor beta chain was recovered during a study of T cell responses to AZD1222 COVID-19 vaccine. To note about this clone: Its antigen is still unknown.

Second-dose intervals of approximately 4 or approximately 12 weeks were pooled. Germline V gene sequence: CDR1 MDHEN, CDR2 SYDVKM. The CDR3 is 14 amino acids. Trimming shortened V by 7 bases and J by 6 bases, and 13 bases separated the two germline ends. Whole-study results and caveats: Increased Spike-specific TCR breadth and depth were observed after two AZD1222 doses. Recipients of AZD1222 seropositive at baseline numbered only 5 or 6. Clonal diversity was possibly underestimated, and the donors were mostly white British, with more females.

Here immunoSEQ multiplex PCR was the method, and the copy in TCRdb shows in-frame clones only, minus some. This table holds about 80,000 clones, roughly 85% found once. The receptor's source is an adult who received the AZD1222 COVID-19 vaccine. This sample comprised peripheral blood, obtained 28 days after the second AZD1222 dose. The J gene is TRBJ1-6, the V gene TRBV28; D ambiguous. The CDR3 spells CASTLRIGNSPLHF. In nucleotides, the CDR3 is TGTGCCAGCACTCTCCGGATCGGTAATTCACCCCTCCACTTT. Combining the CDR3 with reference TRBV28 and TRBJ1-6 gives the whole variable domain DVKVTQSSRYLVKRTGEKVFLECVQDMDHENMFWYRQDPGLGLRLIYFSYDVKMKEKGDIPEGYSVSREKKERFSLILESASTNQTSMYLCASTLRIGNSPLHFGNGTRLTVT.